This passage covers 16 T cell receptor beta chains from one sample sequenced in a study of blood T cell repertoires in COVID-19. The method was immunoSEQ multiplex PCR; TCRdb's version includes in-frame clones alone and lacks a portion of them. Among some 170,000 clones listed, 81% were seen once. The material sequenced was peripheral blood. These receptors originate from a man aged 60 to 69 with active or convalescent COVID-19.

The rearrangement uses TRBV5-1 and TRBJ2-2, with 8 bases that match TRBD2. Per the germline V gene, CDR1 is SGHRS and CDR2 is YFSETQ. The CDR3 has 16 residues. The V gene end was trimmed by 0 bases and the J gene end by 4 bases; junction bases not matched to a gene: 5. The CDR3 spells CASSLAGGAVTGELFF. The DNA for the CDR3 is TGCGCCAGCAGCTTGGCCGGGGGGGCGGTCACCGGGGAGCTGTTTTTT.

In this sample, this clone turned up a few times. The rearrangement uses TRBV28 and TRBJ2-6; D uncertain. This CDR3 is 17 amino acids long. Trimming cost V 3 bases and J 0 bases, with 12 bases left between them. CDR1 and CDR2 from the germline V gene are MDHEN and SYDVKM. The CDR3 sequence: CASSFGGFLSGANVLTF. CDR3 coding DNA: TGTGCCAGCAGTTTTGGTGGCTTCCTCTCTGGGGCCAACGTCCTGACTTTC.

The chain recombines TRBV10-3 with TRBJ2-7; 7 bases fit TRBD1. The J segment lost 3 bases and the V segment lost 9 bases, leaving 2 bases of the junction unmatched. The CDR3 loop spans 11 amino acids. The germline CDR1 and CDR2 sequences are ENHRY and SYGVKD. Here the CDR3 DNA reads TGTGCCATTAGACAGGGCTACGAGCAGTACTTC. Residues: CAIRQGYEQYF.

The rearrangement links TRBV7-2 to TRBJ1-1, with a tentative D call TRBD1 (5 bases). There are 14 residues in the CDR3. In germline, CDR1 is SGHTA, CDR2 FQGNSA. V lost 2 bases, J lost 5 bases, and 12 bases lay in between. CDR3 in amino acids: CASSLRQGGTEAFF. The CDR3 nucleotides are TGTGCCAGCAGCTTACGCCAGGGAGGTACTGAAGCTTTCTTT. The variable domain in full, completed from reference TRBV7-2 and TRBJ1-1, reads GAGVSQSPSNKVTEKGKDVELRCDPISGHTALYWYRQSLGQGLEFLIYFQGNSAPDKSGLPSDRFSAERTGGSVSTLTIQRTQQEDSAVYLCASSLRQGGTEAFFGQGTRLTVV.

The V gene is TRBV6-5, the J gene TRBJ1-1, with a weak D call TRBD1 (6 bases). Germline V gene lookup returns CDR1 MNHEY and CDR2 SVGAGI. Between the trimmed V and J ends, which lost 0 bases and 7 bases, there was a span of 9 bases. CDR3 size: 13 residues. The CDR3 region is CASSYSVDSEAFF. The CDR3, as DNA: TGTGCCAGCAGTTACTCGGTGGACAGTGAAGCTTTCTTT.

DNA for the CDR3: TGTGCCAGCAGCTTGCCGGGACAGGGTGGTCCTTTTGGGTTCTTC. Its translation: CASSLPGQGGPFGFF. V gene TRBV5-6 combines with J gene TRBJ2-1; 9 bases fit TRBD1. With V trimmed by 1 base and J by 15 bases, 14 bases remained unmatched. Germline assignment: CDR1 SGHDT and CDR2 YYEEEE. The CDR3 is made up of 15 amino acids.

The chain has TRBV29-1 and TRBJ2-2, with 10 nucleotides matching TRBD1. The CDR3 runs to 14 residues. From germline, CDR1 is SQVTM and CDR2 ANQGSEA. Trimming removed 7 bases from V and 5 bases from J; junction bases left unmatched: 7. Written as DNA, the CDR3 is TGCAGCGGGAGACAGGGGGCACAAACCGGGGAGCTGTTTTTT. Amino acids: CSGRQGAQTGELFF.

This chain links TRBV5-1 with TRBJ1-2; tentative D call: TRBD1 (6 bases). V was shortened by 4 bases and J by 4 bases, with 14 bases between the two germline ends. Germline-derived CDR1 and CDR2 are SGHRS and YFSETQ. CDR3 size: 14 residues. The CDR3, as DNA: TGCGCCAGCAGCGGCTCAGGGGTCCTCTATGGCTACACCTTC. It specifies CASSGSGVLYGYTF.

This chain connects TRBV29-1 to TRBJ1-2; D ambiguous. This CDR3 spans 14 amino acids. V lost 1 base and J 0 bases, leaving 9 bases between the germline ends. Germline assignment: CDR1 SQVTM and CDR2 ANQGSEA. The CDR3 coding sequence is TGCAGCGTTGAAGGGCGGGGTCCTAACTATGGCTACACCTTC. It yields the protein CSVEGRGPNYGYTF.

Here the CDR3 reads CASSPRTGRNQPQHF. CDR3 nucleotide sequence: TGTGCCAGCAGCCCACGGACAGGGAGGAACCAGCCCCAGCATTTT. The gene calls are TRBV9 and TRBJ1-5; 8 nucleotides line up with TRBD1. Trimming at V came to 4 bases and at J to 7 bases, leaving 10 bases not matched to a gene. Per the germline V gene, CDR1 is SGDLS and CDR2 is YYNGEE. The CDR3 extends over 15 amino acids.

V usage is TRBV6-5 and J usage is TRBJ2-5; no clear D gene. The V gene lost 4 bases and the J gene lost 5 bases, with 5 bases spanning the gap. Per germline, CDR1 MNHEY and CDR2 SVGAGI. CDR3 size: 11 residues. CDR3 coding DNA: TGTGCCAGCAGTTCCGCGGAGACCCAGTACTTC. Translation: CASSSAETQYF.

CDR3 DNA: TGTGCCGACAGGGCGAACACCGGGGAGCTGTTTTTT. It encodes CADRANTGELFF. The chain has TRBV12-3 or TRBV12-4 and TRBJ2-2; 7 nucleotides match TRBD1. Trimming took 11 bases from V and 0 from J; bases not matched to a gene: 0. The CDR3 sequence is 12 residues long.

The chain links TRBV7-9 to TRBJ1-4, with 7 positions matching TRBD1. V was pared by 3 bases and J by 4 bases, with 11 bases of the junction left unmatched. Germline loops: CDR1 SEHNR, CDR2 FQNEAQ (reference sequence). The CDR3 sequence is 17 residues long. The CDR3 loop is CASSFIRTGQHNEKLFF. In DNA form, the CDR3 reads TGTGCCAGCAGCTTTATACGTACGGGACAGCATAATGAAAAACTGTTTTTT.

The chain recombines TRBV18 with TRBJ2-3; D is uncertain. CDR1 is KGHSH, CDR2 LQKENI, per germline. The CDR3 runs to 14 residues. Deletions cut 3 bases from V and 5 bases from J, with 12 bases between. The chain's CDR3 is CASSPRLNLDTQYF. Here the CDR3 DNA reads TGTGCCAGCTCACCGAGACTCAACTTAGATACGCAGTATTTT.

The table lists this clone with a count of one. The rearrangement joins TRBV18 to TRBJ1-6; 11 positions agree with TRBD1. The CDR3 totals 14 residues. Germline V CDR1 and CDR2: KGHSH, LQKENI. After removal of 3 bases from V and 8 bases from J, the junction contained 0 bases not matched to a gene. CDR3 region: CASSPGQGDSPLHF. CDR3 sequence (DNA): TGTGCCAGCTCACCGGGACAGGGGGATTCACCCCTCCACTTT.

This chain links TRBV28 with TRBJ2-5, with TRBD1 matching over 9 bases. Looked up from germline, CDR1 is MDHEN and CDR2 is SYDVKM. The trim removed 6 bases at V and 7 bases at J, leaving 6 bases unmatched. The CDR3 consists of 13 residues. CDR3 DNA: TGTGCCAGCAGCCCGGGACAGGGAGGGACCCAGTACTTC. Translation gives CASSPGQGGTQYF.